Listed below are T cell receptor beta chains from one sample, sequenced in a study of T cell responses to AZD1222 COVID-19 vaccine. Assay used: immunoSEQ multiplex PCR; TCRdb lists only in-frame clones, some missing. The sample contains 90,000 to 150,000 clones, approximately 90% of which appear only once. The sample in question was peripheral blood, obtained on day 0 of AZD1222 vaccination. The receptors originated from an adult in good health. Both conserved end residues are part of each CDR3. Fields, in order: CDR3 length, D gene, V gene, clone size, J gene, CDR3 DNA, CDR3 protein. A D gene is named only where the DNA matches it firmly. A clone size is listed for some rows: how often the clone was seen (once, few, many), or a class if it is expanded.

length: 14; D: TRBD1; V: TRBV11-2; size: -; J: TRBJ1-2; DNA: TGTGCCAGCAGCCCCGACGGACAGGGCGGTGGCTACACCTTC; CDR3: CASSPDGQGGGYTF
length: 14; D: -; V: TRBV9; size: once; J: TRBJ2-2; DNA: TGTGCCAGCAGCGTACTGGGAAACACCGGGGAGCTGTTTTTT; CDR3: CASSVLGNTGELFF
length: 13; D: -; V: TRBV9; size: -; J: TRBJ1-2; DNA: TGTGCCAGCAGCGTAACCCCAGGGGAAAGCTACACCTTC; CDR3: CASSVTPGESYTF
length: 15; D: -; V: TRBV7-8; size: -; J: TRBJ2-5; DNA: TGTGCCAGCAGCTTACGAGACAGGGGAGGGGAGACCCAGTACTTC; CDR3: CASSLRDRGGETQYF
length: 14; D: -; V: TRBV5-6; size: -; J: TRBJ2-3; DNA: TGTGCCAGCAGCTCCAAGAGAGTGGGGGGTACGCAGTATTTT; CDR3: CASSSKRVGGTQYF
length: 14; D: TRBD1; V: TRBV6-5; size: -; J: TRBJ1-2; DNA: TGTGCCAGCAGTAACCCGACAGGGGGAAACGGCTACACCTTC; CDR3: CASSNPTGGNGYTF
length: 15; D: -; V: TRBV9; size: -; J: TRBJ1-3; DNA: TGTGCCAGCAGTCAAATGGGCATCTCTGGAAACACCATATATTTT; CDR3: CASSQMGISGNTIYF
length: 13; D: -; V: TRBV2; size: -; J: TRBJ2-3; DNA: TGTGCCACCTCGGGACTCACCACAGATACGCAGTATTTT; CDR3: CATSGLTTDTQYF
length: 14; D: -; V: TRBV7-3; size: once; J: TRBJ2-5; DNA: TGTGCCAGCAGCCCGAAGCGGTTCCGGGAGACCCAGTACTTC; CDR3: CASSPKRFRETQYF
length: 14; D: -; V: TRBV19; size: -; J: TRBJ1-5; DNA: TGTGCCAGTACTCTACTAGGAGTGGGGCAGCCCCAGCATTTT; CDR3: CASTLLGVGQPQHF
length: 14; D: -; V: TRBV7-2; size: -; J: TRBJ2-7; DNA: TGTGCCAGCAGCCGGGGGACACGGACCTACGAGCAGTACTTC; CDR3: CASSRGTRTYEQYF
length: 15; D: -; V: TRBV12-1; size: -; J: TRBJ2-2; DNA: TGTGCCAGCAGCGTACCAACAGGGGCCATCGGGGAGCTGTTTTTT; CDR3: CASSVPTGAIGELFF
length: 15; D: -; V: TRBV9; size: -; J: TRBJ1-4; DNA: TGTGCCAGCAGCGTTGATTCCGCAACTAATGAAAAACTGTTTTTT; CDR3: CASSVDSATNEKLFF
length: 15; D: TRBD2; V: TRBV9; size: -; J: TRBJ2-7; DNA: TGTGCCAGCAGCGTAGGTCCTAGCGGGGGCGGGGAGCAGTACTTC; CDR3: CASSVGPSGGGEQYF
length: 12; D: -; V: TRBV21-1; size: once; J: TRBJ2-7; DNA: TGTGCCAGCCGAGGAGGAAGGGGCGAGCAGTACTTC; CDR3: CASRGGRGEQYF
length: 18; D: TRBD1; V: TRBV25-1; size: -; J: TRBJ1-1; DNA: TGTGCCAGCAGTGGCGGGACAGGGGCCTTTGATCCGAACACTGAAGCTTTCTTT; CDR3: CASSGGTGAFDPNTEAFF
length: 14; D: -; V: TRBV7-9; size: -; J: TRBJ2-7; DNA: TGTGCCAGCAGCAAACTGGGCAGGGGAAACGAGCAGTACTTC; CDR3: CASSKLGRGNEQYF
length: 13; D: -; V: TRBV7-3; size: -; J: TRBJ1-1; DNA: TGTGCCAGCAGCTTATGGTGGAACACTGAAGCTTTCTTT; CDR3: CASSLWWNTEAFF
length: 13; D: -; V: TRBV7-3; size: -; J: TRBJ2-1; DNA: TGTGCCAGCAGCTTAATATTATCGGGTGTGCAGTTCTTC; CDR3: CASSLILSGVQFF
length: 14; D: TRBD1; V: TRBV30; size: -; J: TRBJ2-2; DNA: TGTGCCTTTCAAAGACAGGGGAAAACCGGGGAGCTGTTTTTT; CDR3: CAFQRQGKTGELFF
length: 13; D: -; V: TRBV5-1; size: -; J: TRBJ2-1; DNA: TGCGCCAGCAGACCCGACCTCAACAATGAGCAGTTCTTC; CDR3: CASRPDLNNEQFF
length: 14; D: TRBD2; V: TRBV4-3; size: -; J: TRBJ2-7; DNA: TGCGCCAGCAGCCAGACTAGCGGGAGTTTAGAGCAGTACTTC; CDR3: CASSQTSGSLEQYF
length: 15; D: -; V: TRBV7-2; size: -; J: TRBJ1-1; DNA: TGTGCCAGCAGCTTAGCACTGACCGGGGCCACTGAAGCTTTCTTT; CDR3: CASSLALTGATEAFF
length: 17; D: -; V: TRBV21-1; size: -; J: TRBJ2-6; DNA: TGTGCCAGCAGCCGTTTCTGCCTGAGCTCTGGGGCCAACGTCCTGACTTTC; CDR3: CASSRFCLSSGANVLTF
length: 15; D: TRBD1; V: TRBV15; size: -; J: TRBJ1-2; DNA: TGTGCCACCAGCGGATACGGGACAGGGGACTATGGCTACACCTTC; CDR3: CATSGYGTGDYGYTF
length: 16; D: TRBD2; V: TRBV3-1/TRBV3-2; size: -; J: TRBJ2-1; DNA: TGTGCCAGCAGCCAATTATACCGGGAGGCCCCCAATGAGCAGTTCTTC; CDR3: CASSQLYREAPNEQFF
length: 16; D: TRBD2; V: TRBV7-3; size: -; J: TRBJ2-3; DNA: TGTGCCAGCAGCATTGGACTAGCGGGGCCCACAGATACGCAGTATTTT; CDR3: CASSIGLAGPTDTQYF
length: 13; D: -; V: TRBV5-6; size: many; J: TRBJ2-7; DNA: TGTGCCAGCAGACCTGTTTACCGGGACGAGCAGTACTTC; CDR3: CASRPVYRDEQYF
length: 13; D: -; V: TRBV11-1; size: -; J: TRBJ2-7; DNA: TGTGCCAGCAGCTTAGCGCGCCCCTCGGAGCAGTACTTC; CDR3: CASSLARPSEQYF
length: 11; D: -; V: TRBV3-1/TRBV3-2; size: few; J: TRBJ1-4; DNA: TGTGCCAGCAGCCAAGGAGGGACAAGGTTTTTT; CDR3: CASSQGGTRFF
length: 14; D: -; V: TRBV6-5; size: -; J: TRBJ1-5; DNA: TGTGCCAGCAGCTCCATCGGGAGCAATCAGCCCCAGCATTTT; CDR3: CASSSIGSNQPQHF
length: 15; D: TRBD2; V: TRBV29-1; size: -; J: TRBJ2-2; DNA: TGCAGCGTTACCAACCTAGCGGGAGGTACCGGGGAGCTGTTTTTT; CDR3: CSVTNLAGGTGELFF
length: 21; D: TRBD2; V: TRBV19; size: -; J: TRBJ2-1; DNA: TGTGCCAGTAGTATAATAAGGCGGACTAGCGGGAGAGGGGTCTCCTACAATGAGCAGTTCTTC; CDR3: CASSIIRRTSGRGVSYNEQFF
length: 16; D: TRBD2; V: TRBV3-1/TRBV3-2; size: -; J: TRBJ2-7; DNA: TGTGCCAGCAGCCAAGGGCGGACTAGCGGGAGCTTAGGGCAGTACTTC; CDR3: CASSQGRTSGSLGQYF
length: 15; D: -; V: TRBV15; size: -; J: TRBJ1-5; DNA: TGTGCCACCAGCAGCGCGGGGGTGTTTGGGCAGCCCCAGCATTTT; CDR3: CATSSAGVFGQPQHF
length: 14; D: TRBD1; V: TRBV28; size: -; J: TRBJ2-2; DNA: TGTGCCAGCCACAGGGGACAAAACACCGGGGAGCTGTTTTTT; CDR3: CASHRGQNTGELFF
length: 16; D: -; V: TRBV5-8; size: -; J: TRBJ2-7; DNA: TGTGCCAGCAGCCCGGCCGGTGAAAGAAGATCCTACGAGCAGTACTTC; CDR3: CASSPAGERRSYEQYF
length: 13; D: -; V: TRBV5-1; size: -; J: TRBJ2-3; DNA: TGCGCCAGCAGCTTGGCCGAAGCGGGTACGCAGTATTTT; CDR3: CASSLAEAGTQYF
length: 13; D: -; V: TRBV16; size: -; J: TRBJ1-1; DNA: TGTGCCACGACGGCGAATGTGAATACTGAAGCTTTCTTT; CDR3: CATTANVNTEAFF
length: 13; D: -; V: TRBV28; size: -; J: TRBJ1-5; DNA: TGTGCCAGCAGTCTATCCGGGGCCCAGCCCCAGCATTTT; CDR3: CASSLSGAQPQHF
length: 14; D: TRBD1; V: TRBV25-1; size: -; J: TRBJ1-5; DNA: TGTGCCAGCAGTGAGACAGGGAGTGGGCAGCCCCAGCATTTT; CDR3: CASSETGSGQPQHF